This entry is about one T cell receptor (beta chain). Germline values: CDR1 MNHNY, CDR2 SVGAGI (reference sequence). The trim removed 2 bases at V and 10 bases at J, leaving 5 bases unmatched. The length of the CDR3 is 13 residues. This specimen belongs to a study of blood T cell repertoires in COVID-19. Study information: The United States, Italy and Spain supplied acute and convalescent COVID-19 samples.

TCRdb keeps only in-frame clones here, not all; method: immunoSEQ multiplex PCR. The sample includes 130,000 to 150,000 clones, roughly 77% seen only once; the top ten take about 3.9%. The sequenced sample consisted of peripheral blood. This clonotype was obtained from a man aged 60-69 years with acute or convalescent COVID-19. This chain links TRBV6-6 with TRBJ2-1; TRBD2 matches at 7 bases. CDR3 in amino acids: CASSYLLGGEQFF. In nucleotides, the CDR3 is TGTGCCAGCAGTTACCTCCTCGGGGGGGAGCAGTTCTTC.